This T cell receptor (beta chain) was obtained from a study of blood T cell repertoires in COVID-19. About the research overall: The United States, Italy and Spain were the sources of the acute and convalescent COVID-19 samples. T cells, B-cell-depleted T cells, or PBMCs supplied cDNA or gDNA.

The CDR3 sequence is 16 residues long. The ends lost 4 bases at V and 0 bases at J; junction bases unmatched: 8. Germline CDR1 MNHNS, CDR2 SASEGT. The authors' processing: Amplification of reference gene primers provided the estimated nucleated cell counts. TCRdb's copy holds only in-frame clones and misses some; the assay was immunoSEQ multiplex PCR. V, J and clone size are those of that table, while D and trimming were read from the DNA. This table holds 200,000 to 250,000 clones, approximately 83% found once. The chain uses TRBV6-1 and TRBJ2-7, with 8 bases matching TRBD2. Sequencing input: peripheral blood. The sequence was collected from a woman younger than 45 who had recovered from COVID-19. In DNA, the CDR3 is TGTGCCAGCAGTGTCCTTGGCGGGGGGAGCTCCTACGAGCAGTACTTC. Translation: CASSVLGGGSSYEQYF.